Listed below are T cell receptor beta chains from one sample, sequenced in a study of T cells in Graves' hyperthyroidism and ophthalmopathy. TCRdb re-called the multiplex PCR reads through MiXCR, storing one row per CDR3 protein. The sample yields about 560,000 distinct CDR3 sequences, 15% to 20% seen once. The sequenced sample consisted of blood. The source of these receptors is a woman younger than 30 with Graves' hyperthyroidism. The CDR3 runs from the conserved cysteine through the conserved F or W. Each record gives: clone size, J gene, V gene, D gene, CDR3 protein, CDR3 DNA. The D gene is left open where the match is weak. Some rows have no size entry. The others give once, few or many, or a class for an expanded clone.

clone_size: many
j_call: TRBJ2-5
v_call: TRBV30
d_call: NA
cdr3_aa: CAWSDWVGETQYF
cdr3_nt: TGTGCCTGGAGTGATTGGGTCGGGGAGACCCAGTACTTC

clone_size: many
j_call: TRBJ1-5
v_call: TRBV15
d_call: NA
cdr3_aa: CATSRDRDQPQHF
cdr3_nt: TGTGCCACCAGCAGAGATCGGGATCAGCCCCAGCATTTT

clone_size: many
j_call: TRBJ1-4
v_call: TRBV24-1
d_call: NA
cdr3_aa: CATSDPNEKLFF
cdr3_nt: TGTGCCACCAGTGATCCGAATGAAAAACTGTTTTTT

clone_size: many
j_call: TRBJ1-5
v_call: TRBV7-2
d_call: NA
cdr3_aa: CASSLTGDGNQPQHF
cdr3_nt: TGTGCCAGCAGCCTGACAGGAGATGGGAATCAGCCCCAGCATTTT

clone_size: many
j_call: TRBJ2-5
v_call: TRBV3-1
d_call: NA
cdr3_aa: CASSPTGAYQETQYF
cdr3_nt: TGTGCCAGCAGCCCAACCGGGGCGTACCAAGAGACCCAGTACTTC

clone_size: NA
j_call: TRBJ2-5
v_call: TRBV20-1
d_call: NA
cdr3_aa: CSAWVSRGEETQYF
cdr3_nt: TGCAGTGCCTGGGTCTCACGGGGAGAAGAGACCCAGTACTTC

clone_size: few
j_call: TRBJ1-2
v_call: TRBV12-3/TRBV12-4
d_call: TRBD1
cdr3_aa: CASSHIFGTENYGYTF
cdr3_nt: TGTGCCAGCAGCCACATTTTTGGGACAGAGAACTATGGCTACACCTTC

clone_size: once
j_call: TRBJ1-2
v_call: TRBV19
d_call: NA
cdr3_aa: CASSIIMGQAGWMFGYTF
cdr3_nt: TGTGCCAGTAGTATCATAATGGGCCAGGCTGGCTGGATGTTTGGCTACACCTTC

clone_size: many
j_call: TRBJ2-7
v_call: TRBV2
d_call: NA
cdr3_aa: CASREAPTSEQYF
cdr3_nt: TGTGCCAGCAGGGAAGCCCCAACCAGCGAGCAGTACTTC

clone_size: few
j_call: TRBJ2-5
v_call: TRBV13
d_call: TRBD2
cdr3_aa: CASSRETSGGQETQYF
cdr3_nt: TGTGCCAGCAGCCGAGAGACTAGCGGGGGCCAAGAGACCCAGTACTTC

clone_size: few
j_call: TRBJ1-3
v_call: TRBV5-1
d_call: NA
cdr3_aa: CASSLDKQGLSSGNTIYF
cdr3_nt: TGCGCCAGCAGCCTAGACAAACAGGGACTGAGCTCTGGAAACACCATATATTTT

clone_size: NA
j_call: TRBJ2-1
v_call: TRBV7-9
d_call: NA
cdr3_aa: CASRPSGNRYNEQFF
cdr3_nt: TGTGCCAGTCGCCCGTCGGGAAACCGATACAATGAGCAGTTCTTC

clone_size: many
j_call: TRBJ2-7
v_call: TRBV18
d_call: NA
cdr3_aa: CASSPKGGNEQYF
cdr3_nt: TGTGCCAGCTCACCGAAGGGGGGGAACGAGCAGTACTTC

clone_size: few
j_call: TRBJ1-2
v_call: TRBV10-3
d_call: TRBD1
cdr3_aa: CAISEVTGAKYGYTF
cdr3_nt: TGTGCCATCAGTGAGGTCACAGGGGCGAAATATGGCTACACCTTC

clone_size: many
j_call: TRBJ2-1
v_call: TRBV5-1
d_call: TRBD2
cdr3_aa: CASSTGTSGGHAGYNEQFF
cdr3_nt: TGCGCCAGCAGCACTGGGACTAGCGGGGGGCATGCGGGTTACAATGAGCAGTTCTTC

clone_size: many
j_call: TRBJ2-1
v_call: TRBV7-9
d_call: TRBD2
cdr3_aa: CASSLAGGVYNEQFF
cdr3_nt: TGTGCCAGCAGCTTAGCTGGGGGGGTTTACAATGAGCAGTTCTTC

clone_size: many
j_call: TRBJ2-1
v_call: TRBV5-1
d_call: NA
cdr3_aa: CASSILNEQFF
cdr3_nt: TGCGCCAGCAGCATCTTAAATGAGCAGTTCTTC

clone_size: NA
j_call: TRBJ2-6
v_call: TRBV7-3
d_call: NA
cdr3_aa: CASQKSTLSGANVLTF
cdr3_nt: TGTGCCAGTCAGAAGTCCACTCTCTCTGGGGCCAACGTCCTGACTTTC

clone_size: NA
j_call: TRBJ1-2
v_call: TRBV16
d_call: NA
cdr3_aa: CASSQSLRYTF
cdr3_nt: TGTGCCAGCAGCCAATCACTTAGATACACCTTC

clone_size: few
j_call: TRBJ2-1
v_call: TRBV15
d_call: NA
cdr3_aa: CATSRDRRKQFF
cdr3_nt: TGTGCCACCAGCAGAGATCGGCGGAAGCAGTTCTTC

clone_size: few
j_call: TRBJ1-1
v_call: TRBV19
d_call: NA
cdr3_aa: CASSLGGKSEAFF
cdr3_nt: TGTGCCAGTAGTTTAGGAGGGAAGTCTGAAGCTTTCTTT

clone_size: many
j_call: TRBJ2-7
v_call: TRBV12-3/TRBV12-4
d_call: NA
cdr3_aa: CASRPPGTFYEQYF
cdr3_nt: TGTGCCAGCAGACCACCCGGGACATTCTACGAGCAGTACTTC

clone_size: once
j_call: TRBJ2-7
v_call: TRBV25-1
d_call: NA
cdr3_aa: CASSEYLSYEQYF
cdr3_nt: TGTGCCAGCAGTGAATATCTGTCCTACGAGCAGTACTTC

clone_size: many
j_call: TRBJ2-3
v_call: TRBV28
d_call: NA
cdr3_aa: CASSLGSLADTQYF
cdr3_nt: TGTGCCAGCAGTCTCGGATCTCTGGCAGATACGCAGTATTTT

clone_size: many
j_call: TRBJ1-1
v_call: TRBV28
d_call: NA
cdr3_aa: CASSSPSGGNTEAFF
cdr3_nt: TGTGCCAGCAGTTCCCCTTCGGGGGGAAACACTGAAGCTTTCTTT

clone_size: few
j_call: TRBJ1-5
v_call: TRBV12-3/TRBV12-4
d_call: TRBD1
cdr3_aa: CASTRGLGQGSQPQHF
cdr3_nt: TGTGCCAGCACTCGAGGCCTAGGACAGGGCTCTCAGCCCCAGCATTTT

clone_size: many
j_call: TRBJ2-7
v_call: TRBV6-1
d_call: NA
cdr3_aa: CASSPGQFKVEQYF
cdr3_nt: TGTGCCAGCAGTCCCGGACAGTTTAAAGTCGAGCAGTACTTC

clone_size: NA
j_call: TRBJ2-5
v_call: TRBV6-1
d_call: TRBD1
cdr3_aa: CASSGLGQGARETQYF
cdr3_nt: TGTGCCAGCAGTGGCTTGGGACAGGGGGCACGAGAGACCCAGTACTTC

clone_size: many
j_call: TRBJ2-6
v_call: TRBV28
d_call: NA
cdr3_aa: CASTIAGSGANVLTF
cdr3_nt: TGTGCCAGTACGATCGCCGGCTCTGGGGCCAACGTCCTGACTTTC

clone_size: many
j_call: TRBJ2-3
v_call: TRBV20-1
d_call: TRBD2
cdr3_aa: CSARGGAGDTQYF
cdr3_nt: TGCAGTGCCCGCGGGGGGGCCGGGGATACGCAGTATTTT

clone_size: NA
j_call: TRBJ2-7
v_call: TRBV5-1
d_call: TRBD2
cdr3_aa: CASSPLLAGGREQYF
cdr3_nt: TGCGCCAGCAGCCCATTACTAGCGGGAGGGCGAGAGCAGTACTTC

clone_size: many
j_call: TRBJ1-1
v_call: TRBV28
d_call: NA
cdr3_aa: CASTTGVNTEAFF
cdr3_nt: TGTGCCAGCACCACTGGGGTTAACACTGAAGCTTTCTTT

clone_size: many
j_call: TRBJ1-2
v_call: TRBV2
d_call: NA
cdr3_aa: CASSVNYGYTF
cdr3_nt: TGTGCCAGCAGCGTTAACTATGGCTACACCTTC

clone_size: many
j_call: TRBJ1-1
v_call: TRBV20-1
d_call: TRBD1
cdr3_aa: CSASNRGPTEAFF
cdr3_nt: TGCAGTGCTAGTAACAGGGGGCCCACTGAAGCTTTCTTT

clone_size: NA
j_call: TRBJ2-7
v_call: TRBV5-1
d_call: TRBD1
cdr3_aa: CASSLAGTGGAYEQYF
cdr3_nt: TGCGCCAGCAGCTTGGCCGGGACAGGGGGGGCCTACGAGCAGTACTTC

clone_size: many
j_call: TRBJ2-1
v_call: TRBV28
d_call: TRBD2
cdr3_aa: CASRSGTSGNGEQFF
cdr3_nt: TGTGCCAGCAGGTCCGGGACTAGCGGGAATGGCGAGCAGTTCTTC

clone_size: NA
j_call: TRBJ1-2
v_call: TRBV6-1
d_call: TRBD1
cdr3_aa: CASSREGQGRYGYTF
cdr3_nt: TGTGCCAGCAGCCGAGAGGGACAGGGGAGGTATGGCTACACCTTC

clone_size: many
j_call: TRBJ1-2
v_call: TRBV6-2/TRBV6-3
d_call: NA
cdr3_aa: CASSYSRRAGYTF
cdr3_nt: TGTGCCAGCAGTTATTCGCGAAGGGCTGGCTACACCTTC

clone_size: few
j_call: TRBJ2-2
v_call: TRBV20-1
d_call: NA
cdr3_aa: CSAPDTLLNTGELFF
cdr3_nt: TGCAGTGCCCCCGACACCTTATTGAACACCGGGGAGCTGTTTTTT

clone_size: NA
j_call: TRBJ1-2
v_call: TRBV20-1
d_call: TRBD1
cdr3_aa: CSAREPGQGSYGYTF
cdr3_nt: TGCAGTGCTAGGGAGCCGGGACAGGGATCCTATGGCTACACCTTC

clone_size: NA
j_call: TRBJ1-1
v_call: TRBV7-3
d_call: TRBD1
cdr3_aa: CASSLTDRGAFF
cdr3_nt: TGTGCCAGCAGCTTAACGGACAGGGGGGCTTTCTTT

clone_size: few
j_call: TRBJ2-1
v_call: TRBV11-2
d_call: NA
cdr3_aa: CASSLGGLARNNEQFF
cdr3_nt: TGTGCCAGCAGCTTAGGGGGTCTAGCCAGAAACAATGAGCAGTTCTTC

clone_size: many
j_call: TRBJ2-7
v_call: TRBV5-6
d_call: TRBD2
cdr3_aa: CASSAGTSATYEQYF
cdr3_nt: TGTGCCAGCAGCGCAGGGACTAGCGCCACTTACGAGCAGTACTTC

clone_size: many
j_call: TRBJ2-1
v_call: TRBV7-9
d_call: TRBD2
cdr3_aa: CASSSGTSSYNEQFF
cdr3_nt: TGTGCCAGCAGCTCCGGGACTAGCTCTTACAATGAGCAGTTCTTC

clone_size: many
j_call: TRBJ2-1
v_call: TRBV6-5
d_call: TRBD1
cdr3_aa: CASSYQGQGFEQFF
cdr3_nt: TGTGCCAGCAGTTACCAGGGACAGGGGTTTGAGCAGTTCTTC